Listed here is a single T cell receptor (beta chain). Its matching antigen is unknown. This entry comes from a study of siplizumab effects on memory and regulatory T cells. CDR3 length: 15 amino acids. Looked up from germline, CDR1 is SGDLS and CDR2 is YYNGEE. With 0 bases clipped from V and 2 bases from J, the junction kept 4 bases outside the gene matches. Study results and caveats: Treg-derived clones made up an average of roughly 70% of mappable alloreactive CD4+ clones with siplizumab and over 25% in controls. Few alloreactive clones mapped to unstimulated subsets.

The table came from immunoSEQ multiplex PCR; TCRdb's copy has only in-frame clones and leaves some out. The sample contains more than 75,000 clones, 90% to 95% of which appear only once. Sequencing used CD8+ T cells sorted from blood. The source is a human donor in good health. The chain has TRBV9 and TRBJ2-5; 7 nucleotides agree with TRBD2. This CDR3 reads CASSVGGLVQETQYF. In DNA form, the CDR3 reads TGTGCCAGCAGCGTAGGCGGACTAGTACAAGAGACCCAGTACTTC.